A selection of T cell receptor beta chains follows, all from one sample in a study of regulatory T cells in long-lasting Graves disease. MiXCR was run by TCRdb on the multiplex PCR reads, yielding one entry per CDR3 protein. The table includes about 540,000 distinct CDR3 sequences, about 13% detected once. These data are also associated with another study on T cells in Graves' hyperthyroidism and ophthalmopathy.

The source was peripheral blood mononuclear cells (PBMCs), collected at new diagnosis, from a patient treated with antithyroid drugs. Receptors were obtained from a man aged 30-40 years with Graves disease. CDR3s include the opening cysteine and the closing phenylalanine or tryptophan. The order of the fields is CDR3 DNA, CDR3 protein, V gene, J gene, D gene, clone size. D genes are given only for firm matches. Clone size is shown for a subset of rows, as once, few, many or a class of expanded clone.

TGCAGTGCTAAAGTAGTCGGACCCTACGAGCAGTACTTC,CSAKVVGPYEQYF,TRBV20-1,TRBJ2-7,.,many
TGTGCCACCTCGCTTGGTCATGGCTACACCTTC,CATSLGHGYTF,TRBV7-9,TRBJ1-2,.,many
TGTGCCAGCAGTTTATCGATATCTTCAGCGGGAGGGCGCGAGCAGTACTTC,CASSLSISSAGGREQYF,TRBV27,TRBJ2-7,TRBD2,many
TGTGCCAGCAGGGGGGGGGGACGACATTTTTTGGACACTGAAGCTTTCTTT,CASRGGGRHFLDTEAFF,TRBV28,TRBJ1-1,.,many
TGTGCCACCAGCAGTTGGACAGGGGAGGCCGGGGAGCTGTTTTTT,CATSSWTGEAGELFF,TRBV15,TRBJ2-2,TRBD1,.
TGTGCCAGCAGTGACGAGGGCCTACAGGGTTTTACCGGGGAGCTGTTTTTT,CASSDEGLQGFTGELFF,TRBV25-1,TRBJ2-2,.,few
TGTGCCAGCAGCCCCCTCCGACAGGGGACTGAAGCTTTCTTT,CASSPLRQGTEAFF,TRBV9,TRBJ1-1,TRBD1,.
TGCGCCAGCCTTGCCGACAGGGGAGTCCACGAGCAGTACTTC,CASLADRGVHEQYF,TRBV5-1,TRBJ2-7,TRBD1,many
TGTGCCAGCGGGCTCGGGATTCAGGCCCAGCATTTT,CASGLGIQAQHF,TRBV6-1,TRBJ1-5,.,.
TGTGCTAGTGGTTTATGGCAGATCACAGATACGCAGTATTTT,CASGLWQITDTQYF,TRBV12-5,TRBJ2-3,.,.
TGTGCCAGCAGTTTATTCCTCGGCCAAGAGACCCAGTACTTC,CASSLFLGQETQYF,TRBV27,TRBJ2-5,.,many
TGTGCCAGCGAAAGGGGCCCCCAGGAGACCCAGTACTTC,CASERGPQETQYF,TRBV10-3,TRBJ2-5,.,many
TGCAGTGCCCAACTTTCCACCTACGAGCAGTACTTC,CSAQLSTYEQYF,TRBV20-1,TRBJ2-7,.,many
TGTGCCAGCAGCCATTTCCGAGGCGCTACGGGGGTGAACACTGAAGCTTTCTTT,CASSHFRGATGVNTEAFF,TRBV14,TRBJ1-1,.,.
TGTGCCAGCAGCCCAGGACAGGGACGGAGGAATGAGCAGTTCTTC,CASSPGQGRRNEQFF,TRBV11-3,TRBJ2-1,TRBD1,many
TGTGCCAGCAGCTTACACCAGGGTAGGGGGAACACTGAAGCTTTCTTT,CASSLHQGRGNTEAFF,TRBV7-3,TRBJ1-1,.,many
TGTGCCAGCACCCCACGGTCAGGGGCCAACGTCCTGACTTTC,CASTPRSGANVLTF,TRBV6-1,TRBJ2-6,.,many